Listed here are 25 T cell receptor beta chains from one sample, sequenced in a study of cytomegalovirus exposure and HLA in healthy donors. Vbeta (60) and Jbeta (13) primers were used in the PCR. Only in-frame clones appear in the TCRdb table, and some are missing; sequencing was by immunoSEQ multiplex PCR. The sample holds 80,000 to 100,000 clones, about two thirds seen once. Sequencing was done on a sample of PBMCs. The receptors were sampled from a female donor in good health and CMV-seronegative.

This clone was detected ten times or more. The rearrangement links TRBV10-1 to TRBJ1-6, with 8 bases matching TRBD1. Germline V gene data show CDR1 as WNHNN and CDR2 as SYGVQD (reference sequence). V was pared by 6 bases and J by 9 bases, with 13 bases of the junction left unmatched. The CDR3 is 16 amino acids. DNA for the CDR3: TGCGCCAGCAGACCCCGGGAGGACAGGGTTTCTTCACCCCTCCACTTT. This gives the protein CASRPREDRVSSPLHF.

This clone occurred once. This chain uses TRBV30 with TRBJ2-7, with D maybe TRBD2 (5 bases). With 0 bases removed from V and 7 bases from J, the gap between germline ends came to 7 bases. This CDR3 spans 11 amino acids. Per the germline V gene, CDR1 is GTSNPN and CDR2 is SVGIG (reference sequence). The CDR3 bases are TGTGCCTGGAGTGTACGGACTGAGCAGTACTTC. Translation gives CAWSVRTEQYF.

This clone is a singleton in its sample. As DNA, the CDR3 is TGTGCCAGCAGCTTAGTATTTTGGACAGATCTCACTAACTATGGCTACACCTTC. Protein: CASSLVFWTDLTNYGYTF. The chain is built from TRBV7-9 and TRBJ1-2, with a tentative D call TRBD1 (6 bases). The CDR3 contains 18 residues. The germline CDR1 and CDR2 sequences are SEHNR and FQNEAQ (reference sequence). The V end lost 1 base, the J end lost 0 bases, and 18 bases lay between the germline ends.

Only a few counts were recorded for this clone. The chain has TRBV5-6 and TRBJ2-3; TRBD2 matches 10 bases. CDR3 length: 15 amino acids. The V and J ends lost 4 bases and 8 bases, in that order; junction bases with no gene match: 10. Germline values: CDR1 SGHDT, CDR2 YYEEEE. The CDR3 nucleotides are TGTGCCAGCAGCAACCTAGCGGGGGACCATGGTACGCAGTATTTT. Its protein is CASSNLAGDHGTQYF.

This clone came up a few times. The chain joins TRBV28 to TRBJ2-1; tentatively, D is TRBD2 (5 bases). The V end lost 3 bases, the J end lost 2 bases, and 14 bases lay between the germline ends. The CDR3 consists of 16 residues. Germline V lookup: CDR1 MDHEN, CDR2 SYDVKM. CDR3 region: CASSFNPEGTYNEQFF. The CDR3 nucleotides are TGTGCCAGCAGTTTTAACCCCGAGGGTACCTACAATGAGCAGTTCTTC.

This clone was recorded once. The chain joins TRBV7-9 to TRBJ2-1, with D unclear. The CDR3 runs 15 residues. Trimming took 5 bases from V and 8 from J, leaving 19 bases between them. The germline V gene has CDR1 SEHNR and CDR2 FQNEAQ (reference sequence). The CDR3 DNA follows: TGTGCCAGCAGCCCCCGGGTGGCCCGAGGCGATGAGCAGTTCTTC. Residues: CASSPRVARGDEQFF.

This chain links TRBV5-6 with TRBJ1-1, with no clear D. The CDR3 contains 12 residues. Germline assignment: CDR1 SGHDT and CDR2 YYEEEE. Trimming removed 0 bases from V and 11 bases from J, with 11 bases in between. CDR3 region: CASSLGGSVAFF. The CDR3 region has the DNA TGTGCCAGCAGCTTGGGCGGGTCCGTGGCTTTCTTT.

This clone occurred once. The rearrangement joins TRBV5-1 to TRBJ1-1; 8 bases are a match to TRBD1. The V gene's germline CDR1 is SGHRS and CDR2 YFSETQ. This CDR3 comprises 13 residues. Trimming took 4 bases from V and 7 from J; bases not matched to a gene: 6. The CDR3 spells CASSLGTGSEAFF. The DNA of the CDR3 is TGCGCCAGCAGCCTCGGGACAGGAAGTGAAGCTTTCTTT.

The rearrangement uses TRBV29-1 and TRBJ1-3, with D uncertain. Germline V gene sequence: CDR1 SQVTM, CDR2 ANQGSEA. V lost 3 bases, J lost 4 bases, and 7 bases lay in between. CDR3 size: 12 residues. This CDR3 is CSVDGVGNTIYF. In nucleotides, the CDR3 is TGCAGCGTTGACGGGGTGGGAAACACCATATATTTT. The full variable domain, in which reference TRBV29-1 and TRBJ1-3 provide the parts outside the CDR3, is SAVISQKPSRDICQRGTSLTIQCQVDSQVTMMFWYRQQPGQSLTLIATANQGSEATYESGFVIDKFPISRPNLTFSTLTVSNMSPEDSSIYLCSVDGVGNTIYFGEGSWLTVV.

The chain carries TRBV6-5 and TRBJ1-1; tentatively, D is TRBD1 (5 bases). The CDR3 covers 11 residues. Trimming removed 8 bases from V and 7 bases from J, with 11 bases in between. Germline loops: CDR1 MNHEY, CDR2 SVGAGI. CDR3 sequence (DNA): TGTGCCAGCTGGGTGACAGATGAAGCTTTCTTT. Its protein is CASWVTDEAFF.

The chain carries TRBV7-8 and TRBJ2-5; D is unclear. Germline V lookup: CDR1 SGHVS, CDR2 FQNEAQ. CDR3 length equals 13 residues. V was cut by 5 bases and J by 4 bases, with 11 bases left in between. CDR3 loop: CASSRGPLETQYF. CDR3 nucleotide sequence: TGTGCCAGCAGCCGAGGCCCGCTAGAGACCCAGTACTTC.

This chain links TRBV7-9 with TRBJ2-2; 9 bases agree with TRBD1. Germline trimming cut 4 bases from V and 2 bases from J; bases unmatched to any gene: 11. This CDR3 spans 18 amino acids. Per germline, CDR1 SEHNR and CDR2 FQNEAQ (reference sequence). DNA of the CDR3: TGTGCCAGCAGCTCCAACTTAGGGACAGGGTTTAACACCGGGGAGCTGTTTTTT. Its translation is CASSSNLGTGFNTGELFF.

The rearrangement uses TRBV29-1 and TRBJ1-1; 7 nucleotides align to TRBD1. This CDR3 contains 13 residues. Germline CDR1 reads SQVTM; CDR2 reads ANQGSEA. With 4 bases clipped from V and 4 bases from J, the junction kept 6 bases outside the gene matches. CDR3 sequence reads: CSVGQDRSTEAFF. In DNA, the CDR3 is TGCAGCGTTGGACAGGACAGGTCCACTGAAGCTTTCTTT.

V usage is TRBV27 and J usage is TRBJ2-2; D might be TRBD1 (6 bases). The V and J ends lost 4 bases and 0 bases respectively, with 12 bases between them. Per germline, CDR1 MNHEY and CDR2 SMNVEV (reference sequence). The CDR3 is made up of 16 amino acids. The CDR3 DNA is TGTGCCAGCAGTTCCCAGACAGGAACGAACACCGGGGAGCTGTTTTTT. Its protein is CASSSQTGTNTGELFF.

The chain joins TRBV29-1 to TRBJ1-2; TRBD1 is a possible D gene (5 bases). The CDR3 covers 13 residues. CDR1 and CDR2 (germline): SQVTM, ANQGSEA. V was clipped by 4 bases and J by 4 bases, with 13 bases between them. The CDR3 sequence: CSVGDRGAYGYTF. The DNA of the CDR3 is TGCAGCGTTGGAGACAGAGGCGCCTATGGCTACACCTTC.

The chain has TRBV28 and TRBJ2-3; tentatively, D is TRBD1 (7 bases). Germline values: CDR1 MDHEN, CDR2 SYDVKM. This CDR3 contains 16 residues. Trimming removed 7 bases at V and 3 bases at J, with 20 bases between. The DNA for the CDR3 is TGTGCCAGCACGATGGCAGGGGGGCACCGAACAGATACGCAGTATTTT. Its protein is CASTMAGGHRTDTQYF.

The chain has TRBV28 and TRBJ1-5; 7 nucleotides align to TRBD1. The V segment lost 6 bases and the J segment 5 bases; nucleotides outside the gene matches: 7. Germline V lookup: CDR1 MDHEN, CDR2 SYDVKM. The CDR3 totals 14 residues. DNA of the CDR3: TGTGCCAGCAGGGAGGTCACAGGGGATCAGCCCCAGCATTTT. Translating gives CASREVTGDQPQHF.

This chain joins TRBV11-2 and TRBJ2-1, with a tentative D call TRBD2 (5 bases). V was shortened by 6 bases and J by 4 bases, with 13 bases between the two germline ends. Germline V CDR1 and CDR2: SGHAT, FQNNGV. The CDR3 is 14 amino acids. CDR3 residues: CASREGSAYNEQFF. CDR3 sequence (DNA): TGTGCCAGCAGAGAGGGATCCGCTTACAATGAGCAGTTCTTC. Full variable domain (outside the CDR3, taken from reference TRBV11-2 and TRBJ2-1): EAGVAQSPRYKIIEKRQSVAFWCNPISGHATLYWYQQILGQGPKLLIQFQNNGVVDDSQLPKDRFSAERLKGVDSTLKIQPAKLEDSAVYLCASREGSAYNEQFFGPGTRLTVL.

This clone came up many times. This chain uses TRBV5-1 with TRBJ1-2, with D perhaps matching TRBD1 (6 bases). Germline values: CDR1 SGHRS, CDR2 YFSETQ. V was pared by 3 bases and J by 5 bases, with 11 bases between. The CDR3 spans 13 residues. CDR3 DNA: TGCGCCAGCAGCTCCGGACAGAAGTATGGCTACACCTTC. It is translated as CASSSGQKYGYTF.

This chain joins TRBV27 and TRBJ1-2; maybe TRBD1 (5 bases). CDR1 and CDR2 from the germline V gene are MNHEY and SMNVEV (reference sequence). V was pared by 3 bases and J by 7 bases, with 12 bases between. The CDR3 runs to 13 residues. The CDR3: CASSFGGSGGYTF. CDR3 bases: TGTGCCAGCAGTTTCGGGGGATCAGGTGGCTACACCTTC.

The V call is TRBV15, the J call TRBJ2-7; TRBD2 aligns across 14 bases. The germline V gene encodes CDR1 LNHNV and CDR2 YYDKDF (reference sequence). The CDR3 is made up of 15 amino acids. Germline trimming cut 5 bases from V and 6 bases from J; bases unmatched to any gene: 6. CDR3 DNA: TGTGCCACCAGCCGACTGGGACTAGCGGGGGCCGAGCAGTACTTC. Translated, it gives CATSRLGLAGAEQYF.

This clone has just a few counts. The chain combines TRBV25-1 with TRBJ2-6, with D uncertain. The germline CDR1 and CDR2 sequences are MGHDK and SYGVNS. The CDR3 has 16 residues. V was trimmed by 0 bases and J by 0 bases, leaving 6 bases between them. This CDR3 reads CASSEYSNSGANVLTF. In nucleotides, the CDR3 is TGTGCCAGCAGTGAATATTCTAACTCTGGGGCCAACGTCCTGACTTTC.

This chain connects TRBV7-9 to TRBJ2-7; 7 bases line up with TRBD1. This CDR3 has 16 residues. The V gene end was trimmed by 1 base and the J gene end by 1 base; junction bases not matched to a gene: 7. CDR1 and CDR2 (germline): SEHNR, FQNEAQ (reference sequence). The CDR3 loop reads CASSLGERRGSYEQYF. The CDR3 DNA follows: TGTGCCAGCAGCTTAGGGGAACGCAGGGGGTCCTACGAGCAGTACTTC. The full variable domain, its missing parts supplied by reference TRBV7-9 and TRBJ2-7, is DTGVSQNPRHKITKRGQNVTFRCDPISEHNRLYWYRQTLGQGPEFLTYFQNEAQLEKSRLLSDRFSAERPKGSFSTLEIQRTEQGDSAMYLCASSLGERRGSYEQYFGPGTRLTVT.

The CDR3 region is CASSQGRVKSSYNEQFF. CDR3 nucleotides: TGTGCCAGCAGCCAAGGAAGAGTGAAGAGCTCCTACAATGAGCAGTTCTTC. V is TRBV14 and J is TRBJ2-1; D remains ambiguous. CDR3 size: 17 residues. From germline, CDR1 is SGHDN and CDR2 FVKESK. The V end lost 1 base, the J end lost 0 bases, and 13 bases lay between the germline ends.

This chain connects TRBV7-8 to TRBJ2-2, with TRBD1 matching 8 bases. Per germline, CDR1 SGHVS and CDR2 FQNEAQ. The CDR3 is 15 residues long. J was trimmed by 4 bases and V by 4 bases; bases with no gene match: 5. The CDR3, as DNA: TGTGCCAGCAGCTACACCGGGACAGGCACCGGGGAGCTGTTTTTT. Amino acid sequence: CASSYTGTGTGELFF.